The present T cell receptor (beta chain) was sequenced within a study of PD-L1 blockade in urothelial cancer. Overall study: Atezolizumab (1,200 mg intravenously every 3 weeks) began at some point between 2013 and 2015 for patients. Males with bladder-origin urothelial cancer made up about 90% of the roughly 29 patients. Across blood samples, T cells had a median count of 141,255.

This sample's time point: pretreatment peripheral blood. The germline V gene has CDR1 MNHNY and CDR2 SVGAGI (reference sequence). Trimming shortened V by 0 bases and J by 1 base, and 12 bases separated the two germline ends. This CDR3 comprises 16 residues. Each PCR had synthetic TCR analog templates added to it as a spike-in. TCRdb keeps only in-frame clones here, not all; method: immunoSEQ multiplex PCR. This table has about 76,000 clones, roughly nine tenths appearing once. The gene calls are TRBV6-6 and TRBJ1-1; D is perhaps TRBD1 (6 bases). This receptor was identified in a man between 65 and 80 years old with urothelial cancer. The sample here was PBMCs, taken around atezolizumab (anti-PD-L1) treatment. The CDR3 DNA reads as TGTGCCAGCAGTTACTCTCTTACAGGGAGGAACACTGAAGCTTTCTTT. Protein sequence: CASSYSLTGRNTEAFF.